This T cell receptor beta chain came from a study of graft-versus-host responses after intestinal transplantation. A word on this clone: Antigen unknown.

Data came from immunoSEQ multiplex PCR; TCRdb stores just in-frame clones and leaves some out. This table has about 100,000 clones, about 90% appearing once. This sequence was found in a human donor who was the organ donor for an intestinal transplant. The specimen comprised unstimulated CD4+ T cells sorted from spleen or lymph node cells, sampled before transplant.

The CDR3 DNA follows: TGTGCCAGCAGTGTACAGGGTTGGCAGAATGGCTACACCTTC. Its protein is CASSVQGWQNGYTF. The genes are TRBV28 and TRBJ1-2; TRBD1 is a possible D gene (6 bases). Trimming shortened V by 5 bases and J by 6 bases, and 16 bases separated the two germline ends. The CDR3 runs 14 residues. The germline CDR1 and CDR2 sequences are MDHEN and SYDVKM.